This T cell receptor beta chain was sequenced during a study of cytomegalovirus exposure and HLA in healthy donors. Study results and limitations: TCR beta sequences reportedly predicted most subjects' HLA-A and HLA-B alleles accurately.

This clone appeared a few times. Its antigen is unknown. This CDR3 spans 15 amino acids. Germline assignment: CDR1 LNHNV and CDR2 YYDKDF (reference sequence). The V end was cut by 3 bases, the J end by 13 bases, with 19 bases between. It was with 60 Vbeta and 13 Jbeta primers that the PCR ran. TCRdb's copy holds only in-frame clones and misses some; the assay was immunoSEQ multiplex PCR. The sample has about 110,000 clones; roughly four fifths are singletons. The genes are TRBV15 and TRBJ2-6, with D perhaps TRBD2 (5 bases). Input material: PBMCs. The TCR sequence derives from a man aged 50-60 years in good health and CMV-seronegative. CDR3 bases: TGTGCCACCAGCAGCGGGTTACCCCCCAGAGGGGTCCTGACTTTC. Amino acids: CATSSGLPPRGVLTF.